This TCR beta chain comes out of a study of cytomegalovirus exposure and HLA in healthy donors. Study overall: An analysis done earlier identified about 120 million unique TCR beta sequences from about 179 million T cells. Study outcomes and limitations: Immune exposure information comprised only CMV serostatus. One variant, a missense change in DCLRE1C, was linked in a later analysis to TCR beta V- and J-gene trimming.

Germline V gene sequence: CDR1 MNHEY, CDR2 SVGAGI. CDR3 length equals 12 residues. Trimming stripped 5 bases from V and 3 bases from J, with 8 bases between. A multiplex PCR was run with 60 Vbeta primers and 13 Jbeta primers. Profiling relied on immunoSEQ multiplex PCR, and the TCRdb table lists in-frame clones only, not all of them. Seen here are some 150,000 clones, roughly 75% observed once, and the top ten hold approximately 2.1%. Comments on this clone: Its antigen remains unknown. Other DNA variants within this sample encode the same CDR3.

V usage is TRBV6-5 and J usage is TRBJ2-7; TRBD2 might be the D (5 bases). The receptor's source is a man aged 25 to 40 in good health and CMV-seronegative. Sequencing was carried out using PBMCs. The CDR3 nucleotides read TGTGCCAGCAGTACCCGGGGCTACGAGCAGTACTTC. Protein product: CASSTRGYEQYF.